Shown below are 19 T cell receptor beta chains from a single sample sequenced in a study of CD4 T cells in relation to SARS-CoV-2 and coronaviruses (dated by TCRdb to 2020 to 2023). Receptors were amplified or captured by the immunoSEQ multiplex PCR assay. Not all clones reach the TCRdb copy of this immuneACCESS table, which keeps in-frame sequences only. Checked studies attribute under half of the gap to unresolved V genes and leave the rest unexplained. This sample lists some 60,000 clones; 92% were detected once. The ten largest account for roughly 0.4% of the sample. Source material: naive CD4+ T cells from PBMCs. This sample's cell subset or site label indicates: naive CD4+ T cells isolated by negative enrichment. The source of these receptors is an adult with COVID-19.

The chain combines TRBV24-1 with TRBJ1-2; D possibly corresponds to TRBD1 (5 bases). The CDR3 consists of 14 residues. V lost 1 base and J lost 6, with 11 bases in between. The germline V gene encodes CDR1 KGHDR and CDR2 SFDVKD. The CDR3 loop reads CATSDFSRANGYTF. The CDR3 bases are TGTGCCACCAGTGATTTTAGCAGGGCCAATGGCTACACCTTC.

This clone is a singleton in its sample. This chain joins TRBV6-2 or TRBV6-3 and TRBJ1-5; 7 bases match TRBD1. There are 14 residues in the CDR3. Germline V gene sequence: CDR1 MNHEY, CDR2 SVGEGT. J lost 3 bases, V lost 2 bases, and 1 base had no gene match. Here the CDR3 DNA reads TGTGCCAGCAGTTACGACAGGGCCAATCAGCCCCAGCATTTT. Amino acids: CASSYDRANQPQHF.

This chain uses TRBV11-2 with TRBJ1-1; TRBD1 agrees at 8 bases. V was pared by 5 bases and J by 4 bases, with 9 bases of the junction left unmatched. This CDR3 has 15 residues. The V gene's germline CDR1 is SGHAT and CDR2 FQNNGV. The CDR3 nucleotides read TGTGCCAGCAGCATTGGACAGGGAGGGGGCACTGAAGCTTTCTTT. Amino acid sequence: CASSIGQGGGTEAFF.

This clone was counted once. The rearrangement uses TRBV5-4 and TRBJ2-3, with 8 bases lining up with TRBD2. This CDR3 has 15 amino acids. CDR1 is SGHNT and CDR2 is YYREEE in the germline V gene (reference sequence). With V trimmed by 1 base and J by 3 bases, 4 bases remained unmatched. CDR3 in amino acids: CASSLSAGETDTQYF. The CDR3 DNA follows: TGTGCCAGCAGCTTGTCAGCGGGAGAAACAGATACGCAGTATTTT.

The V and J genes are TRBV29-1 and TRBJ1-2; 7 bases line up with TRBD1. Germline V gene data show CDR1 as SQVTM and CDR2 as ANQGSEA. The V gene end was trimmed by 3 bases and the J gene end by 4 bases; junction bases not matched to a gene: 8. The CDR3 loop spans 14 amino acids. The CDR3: CSVEPRQGPYGYTF. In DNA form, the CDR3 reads TGCAGCGTTGAGCCCCGACAGGGTCCCTATGGCTACACCTTC.

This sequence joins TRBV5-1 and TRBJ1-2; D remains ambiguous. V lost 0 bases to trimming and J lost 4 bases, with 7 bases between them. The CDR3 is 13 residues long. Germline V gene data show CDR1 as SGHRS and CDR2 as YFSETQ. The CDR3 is CASSLDVSYGYTF. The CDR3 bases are TGCGCCAGCAGCTTGGACGTCAGCTATGGCTACACCTTC.

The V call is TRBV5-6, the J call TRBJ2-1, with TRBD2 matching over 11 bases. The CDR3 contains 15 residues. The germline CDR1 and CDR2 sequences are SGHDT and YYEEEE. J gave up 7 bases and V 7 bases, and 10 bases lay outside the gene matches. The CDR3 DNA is TGTGCCAGCGGAGTAGCGGGAGGGAGCGGGAATGAGCAGTTCTTC. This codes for CASGVAGGSGNEQFF.

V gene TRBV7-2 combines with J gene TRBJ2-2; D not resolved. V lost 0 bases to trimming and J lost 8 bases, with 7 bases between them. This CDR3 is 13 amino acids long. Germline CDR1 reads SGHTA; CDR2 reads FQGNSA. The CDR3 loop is CASSLAAAGELFF. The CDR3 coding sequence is TGTGCCAGCAGCTTAGCTGCTGCGGGGGAGCTGTTTTTT.

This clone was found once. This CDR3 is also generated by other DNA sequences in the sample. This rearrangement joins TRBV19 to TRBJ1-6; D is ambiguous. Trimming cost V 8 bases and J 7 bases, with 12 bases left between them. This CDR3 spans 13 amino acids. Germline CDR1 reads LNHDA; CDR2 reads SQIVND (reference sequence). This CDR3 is CASSSQRNSPLHF. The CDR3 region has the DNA TGTGCCAGTTCCTCACAGAGAAATTCACCCCTCCACTTT.

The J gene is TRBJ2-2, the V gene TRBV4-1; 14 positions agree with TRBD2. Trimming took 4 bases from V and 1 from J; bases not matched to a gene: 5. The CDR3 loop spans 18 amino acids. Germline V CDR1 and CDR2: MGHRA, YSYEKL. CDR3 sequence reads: CASSLGLAGARNTGELFF. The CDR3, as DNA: TGCGCCAGCAGCCTGGGACTAGCGGGAGCCAGGAACACCGGGGAGCTGTTTTTT.

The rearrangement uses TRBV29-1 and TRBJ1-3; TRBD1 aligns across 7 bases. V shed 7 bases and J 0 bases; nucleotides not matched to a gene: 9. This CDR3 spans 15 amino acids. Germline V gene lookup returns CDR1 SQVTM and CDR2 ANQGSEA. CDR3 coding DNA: TGCAGCGGACGCGGGGACAGAGTCTCTGGAAACACCATATATTTT. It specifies CSGRGDRVSGNTIYF.

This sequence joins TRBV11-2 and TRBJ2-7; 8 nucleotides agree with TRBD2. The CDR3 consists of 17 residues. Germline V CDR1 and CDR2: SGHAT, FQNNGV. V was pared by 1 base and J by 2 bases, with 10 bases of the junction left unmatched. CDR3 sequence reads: CASSLVGAIAGTYEQYF. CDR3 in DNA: TGTGCCAGCAGCTTAGTTGGGGCAATAGCGGGAACCTACGAGCAGTACTTC.

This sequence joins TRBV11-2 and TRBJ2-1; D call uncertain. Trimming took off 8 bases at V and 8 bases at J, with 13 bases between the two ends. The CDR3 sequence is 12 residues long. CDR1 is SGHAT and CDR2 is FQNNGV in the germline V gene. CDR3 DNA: TGTGCCAGCCGAAACCTTGGGGATGAGCAGTTCTTC. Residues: CASRNLGDEQFF.

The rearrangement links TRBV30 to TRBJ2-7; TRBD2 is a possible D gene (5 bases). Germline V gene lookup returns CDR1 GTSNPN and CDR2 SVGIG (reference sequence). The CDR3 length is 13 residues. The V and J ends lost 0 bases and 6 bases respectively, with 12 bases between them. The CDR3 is CAWSVRGMGEQYF. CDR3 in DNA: TGTGCCTGGAGTGTACGAGGGATGGGCGAGCAGTACTTC.

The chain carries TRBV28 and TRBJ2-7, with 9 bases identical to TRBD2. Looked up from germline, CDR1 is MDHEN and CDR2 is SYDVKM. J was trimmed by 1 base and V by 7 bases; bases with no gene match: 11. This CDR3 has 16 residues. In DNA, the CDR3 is TGTGCCAGCATAGGGCGGCTAGCGGGGTTATCCTACGAGCAGTACTTC. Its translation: CASIGRLAGLSYEQYF.

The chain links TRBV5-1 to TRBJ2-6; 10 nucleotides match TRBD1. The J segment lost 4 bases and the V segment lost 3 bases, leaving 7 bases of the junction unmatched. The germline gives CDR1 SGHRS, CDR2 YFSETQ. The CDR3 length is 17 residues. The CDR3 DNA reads TGCGCCAGCAGCTGGGACAGGGGAGTCCCCGGGGCCAACGTCCTGACTTTC. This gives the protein CASSWDRGVPGANVLTF.

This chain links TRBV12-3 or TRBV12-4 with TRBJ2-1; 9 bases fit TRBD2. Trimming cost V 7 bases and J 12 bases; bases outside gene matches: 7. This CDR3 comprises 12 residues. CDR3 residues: CASTRTSAGQFF. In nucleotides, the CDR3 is TGTGCCAGCACCAGGACTAGCGCAGGGCAGTTCTTC.

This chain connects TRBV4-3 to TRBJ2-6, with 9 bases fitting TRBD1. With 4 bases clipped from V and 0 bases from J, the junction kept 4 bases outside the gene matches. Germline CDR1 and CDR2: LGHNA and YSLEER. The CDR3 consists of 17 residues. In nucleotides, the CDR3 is TGCGCCAGCAGCCCCGGGACAGGGAGCTCTGGGGCCAACGTCCTGACTTTC. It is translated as CASSPGTGSSGANVLTF.

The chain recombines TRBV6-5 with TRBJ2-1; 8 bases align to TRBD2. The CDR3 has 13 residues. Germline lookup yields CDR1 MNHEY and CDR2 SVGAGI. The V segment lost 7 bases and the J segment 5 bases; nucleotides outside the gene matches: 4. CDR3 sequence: CASTPGGDNEQFF. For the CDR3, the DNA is TGTGCCAGCACCCCCGGGGGGGACAATGAGCAGTTCTTC.